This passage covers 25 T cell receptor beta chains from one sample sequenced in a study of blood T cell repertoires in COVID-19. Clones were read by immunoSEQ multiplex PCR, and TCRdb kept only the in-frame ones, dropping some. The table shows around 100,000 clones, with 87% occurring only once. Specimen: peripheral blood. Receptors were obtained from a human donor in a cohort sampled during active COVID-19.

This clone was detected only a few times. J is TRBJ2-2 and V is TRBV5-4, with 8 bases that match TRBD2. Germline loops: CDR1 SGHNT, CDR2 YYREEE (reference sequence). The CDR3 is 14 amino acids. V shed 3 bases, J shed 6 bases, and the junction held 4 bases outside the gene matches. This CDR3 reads CASSSGLGAGELFF. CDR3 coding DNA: TGTGCCAGCAGCTCGGGACTAGGGGCCGGGGAGCTGTTTTTT.

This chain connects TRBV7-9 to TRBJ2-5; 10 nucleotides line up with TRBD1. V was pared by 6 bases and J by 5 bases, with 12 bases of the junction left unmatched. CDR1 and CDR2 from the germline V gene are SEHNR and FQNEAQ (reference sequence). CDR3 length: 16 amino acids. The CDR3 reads CASSHTRDRGVETQYF. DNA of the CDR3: TGTGCCAGCAGTCATACCCGGGACAGGGGAGTCGAGACCCAGTACTTC.

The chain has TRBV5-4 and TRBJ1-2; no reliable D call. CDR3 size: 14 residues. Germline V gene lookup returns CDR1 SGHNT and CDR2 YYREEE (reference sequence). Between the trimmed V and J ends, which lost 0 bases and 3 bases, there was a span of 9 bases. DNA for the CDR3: TGTGCCAGCAGCTTGGACCGGGGTTACTATGGCTACACCTTC. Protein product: CASSLDRGYYGYTF.

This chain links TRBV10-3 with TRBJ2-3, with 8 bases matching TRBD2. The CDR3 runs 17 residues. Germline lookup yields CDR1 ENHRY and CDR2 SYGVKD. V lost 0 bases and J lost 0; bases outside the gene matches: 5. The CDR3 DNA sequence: TGTGCCATCAGTGAGTCTTTGGGCGGGGGGAGCACAGATACGCAGTATTTT. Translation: CAISESLGGGSTDTQYF.

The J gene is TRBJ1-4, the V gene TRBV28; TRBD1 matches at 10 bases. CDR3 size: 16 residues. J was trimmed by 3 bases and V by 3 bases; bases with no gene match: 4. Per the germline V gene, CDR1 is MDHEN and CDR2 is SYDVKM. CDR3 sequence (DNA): TGTGCCAGCAGTTTCCCCGGGACAGGGGCTAATGAAAAACTGTTTTTT. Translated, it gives CASSFPGTGANEKLFF.

This chain's CDR3 is CASSQPRASSYNEQFF. DNA for the CDR3: TGTGCCAGCAGCCAACCGCGAGCGAGCTCCTACAATGAGCAGTTCTTC. The chain has TRBV14 and TRBJ2-1; D ambiguous. Trimming removed 2 bases at V and 0 bases at J, with 11 bases between. The CDR3 runs 16 residues. CDR1 and CDR2 from the germline V gene are SGHDN and FVKESK.

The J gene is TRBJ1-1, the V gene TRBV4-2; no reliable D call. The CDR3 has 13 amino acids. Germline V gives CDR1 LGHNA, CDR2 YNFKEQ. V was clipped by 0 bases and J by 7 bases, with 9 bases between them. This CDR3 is CASSQETGFEAFF. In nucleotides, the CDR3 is TGTGCCAGCAGCCAAGAAACGGGATTTGAAGCTTTCTTT.

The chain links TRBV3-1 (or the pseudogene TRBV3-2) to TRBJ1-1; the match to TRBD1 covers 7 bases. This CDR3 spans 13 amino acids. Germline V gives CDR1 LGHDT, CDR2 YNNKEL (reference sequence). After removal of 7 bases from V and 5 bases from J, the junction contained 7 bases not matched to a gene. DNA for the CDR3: TGTGCCAGCACCCGACAGGGAGGTACTGAAGCTTTCTTT. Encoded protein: CASTRQGGTEAFF.

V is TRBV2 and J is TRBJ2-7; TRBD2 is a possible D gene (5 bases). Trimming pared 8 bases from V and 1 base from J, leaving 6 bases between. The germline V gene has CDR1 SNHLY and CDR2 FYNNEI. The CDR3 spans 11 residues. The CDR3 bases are TGTGCCAGCCGGAGGTCCTACGAGCAGTACTTC. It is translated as CASRRSYEQYF.

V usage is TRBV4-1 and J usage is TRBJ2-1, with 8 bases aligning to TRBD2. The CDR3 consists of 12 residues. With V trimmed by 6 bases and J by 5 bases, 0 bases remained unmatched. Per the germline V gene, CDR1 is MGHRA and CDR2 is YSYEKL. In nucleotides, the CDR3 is TGCGCCAGCAGAGCGGGAGACAATGAGCAGTTCTTC. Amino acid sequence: CASRAGDNEQFF.

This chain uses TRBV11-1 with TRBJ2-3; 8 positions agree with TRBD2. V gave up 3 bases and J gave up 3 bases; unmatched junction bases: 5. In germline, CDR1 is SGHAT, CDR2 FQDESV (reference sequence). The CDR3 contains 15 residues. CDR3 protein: CASSFGGERTDTQYF. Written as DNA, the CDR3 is TGTGCCAGCAGCTTCGGGGGGGAGAGAACAGATACGCAGTATTTT.

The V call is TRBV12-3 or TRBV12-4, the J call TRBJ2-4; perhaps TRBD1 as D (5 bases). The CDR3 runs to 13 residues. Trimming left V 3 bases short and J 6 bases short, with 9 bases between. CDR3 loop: CASSFGGANIQYF. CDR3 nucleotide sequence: TGTGCCAGCAGTTTTGGTGGGGCAAACATTCAGTACTTC.

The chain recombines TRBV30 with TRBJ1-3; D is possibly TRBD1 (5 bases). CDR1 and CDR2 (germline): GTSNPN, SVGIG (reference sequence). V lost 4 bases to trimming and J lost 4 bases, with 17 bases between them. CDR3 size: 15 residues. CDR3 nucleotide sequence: TGTGCCTGGAAACCATCGGGGGGATTAGGAAACACCATATATTTT. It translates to CAWKPSGGLGNTIYF. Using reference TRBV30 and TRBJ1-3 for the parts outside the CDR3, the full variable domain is SQTIHQWPATLVQPVGSPLSLECTVEGTSNPNLYWYRQAAGRGLQLLFYSVGIGQISSEVPQNLSASRPQDRQFILSSKKLLLSDSGFYLCAWKPSGGLGNTIYFGEGSWLTVV.

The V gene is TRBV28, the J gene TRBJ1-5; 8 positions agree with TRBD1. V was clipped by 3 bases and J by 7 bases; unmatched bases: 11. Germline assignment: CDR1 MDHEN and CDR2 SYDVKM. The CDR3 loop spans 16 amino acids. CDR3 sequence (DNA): TGTGCCAGCAGTTTCTTCAGGGGGCGAGACACACAGCCCCAGCATTTT. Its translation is CASSFFRGRDTQPQHF.

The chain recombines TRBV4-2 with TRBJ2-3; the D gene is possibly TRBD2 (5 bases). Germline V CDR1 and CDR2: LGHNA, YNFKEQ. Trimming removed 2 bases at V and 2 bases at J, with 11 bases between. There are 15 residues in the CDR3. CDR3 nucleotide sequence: TGTGCCAGCAGCCAAAGGAGTCTAGCCACAGATACGCAGTATTTT. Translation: CASSQRSLATDTQYF.

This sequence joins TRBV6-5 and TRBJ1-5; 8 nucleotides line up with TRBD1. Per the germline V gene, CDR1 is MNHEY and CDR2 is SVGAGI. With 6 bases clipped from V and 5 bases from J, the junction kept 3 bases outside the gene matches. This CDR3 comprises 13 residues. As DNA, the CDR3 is TGTGCCAGCAGATTGACAGGGGATCAGCCCCAGCATTTT. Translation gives CASRLTGDQPQHF.

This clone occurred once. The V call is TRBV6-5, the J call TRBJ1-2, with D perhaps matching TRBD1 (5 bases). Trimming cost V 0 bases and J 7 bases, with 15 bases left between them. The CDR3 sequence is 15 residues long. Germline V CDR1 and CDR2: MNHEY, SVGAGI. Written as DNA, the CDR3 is TGTGCCAGCAGTTACTCGCGGGGCGCTGCTAGTGGCTACACCTTC. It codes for CASSYSRGAASGYTF.

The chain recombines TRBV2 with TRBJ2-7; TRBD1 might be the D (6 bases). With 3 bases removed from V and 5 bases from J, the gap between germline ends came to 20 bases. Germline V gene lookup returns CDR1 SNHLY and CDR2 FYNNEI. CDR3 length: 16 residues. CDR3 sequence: CASSDFPGQGDNEQYF. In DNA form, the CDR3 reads TGTGCCAGCAGTGATTTCCCGGGACAAGGAGACAACGAGCAGTACTTC.

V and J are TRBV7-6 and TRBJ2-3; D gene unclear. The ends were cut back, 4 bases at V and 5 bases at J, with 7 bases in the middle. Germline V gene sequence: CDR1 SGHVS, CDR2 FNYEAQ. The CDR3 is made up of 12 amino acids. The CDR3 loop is CASSSIVDTQYF. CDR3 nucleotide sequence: TGTGCCAGCAGCTCCATAGTAGATACGCAGTATTTT.

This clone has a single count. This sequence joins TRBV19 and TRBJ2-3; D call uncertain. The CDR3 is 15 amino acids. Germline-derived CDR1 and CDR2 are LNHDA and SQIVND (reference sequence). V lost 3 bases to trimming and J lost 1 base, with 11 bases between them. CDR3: CASSIPATGTDTQYF. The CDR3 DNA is TGTGCCAGTAGTATTCCTGCCACAGGCACAGATACGCAGTATTTT.

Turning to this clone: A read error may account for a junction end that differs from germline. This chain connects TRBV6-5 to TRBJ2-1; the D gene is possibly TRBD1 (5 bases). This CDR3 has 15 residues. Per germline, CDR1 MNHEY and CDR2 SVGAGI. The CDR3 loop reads CAGSYFLGADNEQFF. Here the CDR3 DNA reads TGTGCCGGCAGTTACTTCCTAGGGGCGGACAATGAGCAGTTCTTC.

The CDR3 DNA is TGTGCCATCAGCCTGACTAGCGGCACAGATACGCAGTATTTT. Residues: CAISLTSGTDTQYF. The rearrangement uses TRBV10-3 and TRBJ2-3; 8 nucleotides match TRBD2. The trim removed 6 bases at V and 1 base at J, leaving 3 bases unmatched. Germline CDR1 and CDR2: ENHRY and SYGVKD. This CDR3 comprises 14 residues.

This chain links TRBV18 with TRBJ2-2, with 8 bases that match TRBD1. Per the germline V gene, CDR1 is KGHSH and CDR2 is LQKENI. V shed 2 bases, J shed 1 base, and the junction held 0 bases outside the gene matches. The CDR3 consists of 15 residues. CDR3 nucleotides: TGTGCCAGCTCACCAGGACAGGGGAACACCGGGGAGCTGTTTTTT. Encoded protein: CASSPGQGNTGELFF.

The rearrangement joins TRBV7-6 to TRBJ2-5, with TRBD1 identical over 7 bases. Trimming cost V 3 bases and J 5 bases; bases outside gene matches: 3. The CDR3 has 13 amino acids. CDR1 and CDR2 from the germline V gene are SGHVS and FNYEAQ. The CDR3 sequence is CASSFPRGETQYF. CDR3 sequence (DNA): TGTGCCAGCAGCTTCCCCAGGGGGGAGACCCAGTACTTC. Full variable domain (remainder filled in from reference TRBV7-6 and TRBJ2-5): GAGVSQSPRYKVTKRGQDVALRCDPISGHVSLYWYRQALGQGPEFLTYFNYEAQQDKSGLPNDRFSAERPEGSISTLTIQRTEQRDSAMYRCASSFPRGETQYFGPGTRLLVL.

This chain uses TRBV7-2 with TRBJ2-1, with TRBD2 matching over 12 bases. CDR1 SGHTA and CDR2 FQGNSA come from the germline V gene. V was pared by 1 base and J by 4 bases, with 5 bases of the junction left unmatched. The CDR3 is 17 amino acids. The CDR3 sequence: CASSLVPTSGGYNEQFF. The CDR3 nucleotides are TGTGCCAGCAGCTTAGTTCCGACTAGCGGGGGTTACAATGAGCAGTTCTTC.